In its sample, the clone carrying this TCR beta chain was seen once. This likely traces to a read error, being one base from a far larger clone. Other DNA sequences within the sample encode an identical CDR3. The protocol was immunoSEQ multiplex PCR, while the TCRdb copy is restricted to in-frame clones and leaves out a portion. The sample consists of more than 550,000 clones, about 90% of them appearing once. V was shortened by 3 bases and J by 1 base, with 6 bases between the two germline ends. CDR1 and CDR2 from the germline V gene are LGHNA and YNFKEQ. The CDR3 totals 13 residues. This sample stems from a study of shared clonotypes between healthy human individuals.

V usage is TRBV4-2 and J usage is TRBJ1-1; D unresolved. The source of this sequence is a man in his late teens or twenties in good health. Some clones in this sample may be carry-over from other donors' samples. The sample taken for sequencing was memory CD8+ T cells from PBMCs. Subset: CD45RO+ cells pooled with CCR7-negative TemRA cells. The CDR3 DNA sequence: TGTGCCAGCAGCCAGGGCCGGAACACTGAAGCTTTCTTT. Its translation: CASSQGRNTEAFF.